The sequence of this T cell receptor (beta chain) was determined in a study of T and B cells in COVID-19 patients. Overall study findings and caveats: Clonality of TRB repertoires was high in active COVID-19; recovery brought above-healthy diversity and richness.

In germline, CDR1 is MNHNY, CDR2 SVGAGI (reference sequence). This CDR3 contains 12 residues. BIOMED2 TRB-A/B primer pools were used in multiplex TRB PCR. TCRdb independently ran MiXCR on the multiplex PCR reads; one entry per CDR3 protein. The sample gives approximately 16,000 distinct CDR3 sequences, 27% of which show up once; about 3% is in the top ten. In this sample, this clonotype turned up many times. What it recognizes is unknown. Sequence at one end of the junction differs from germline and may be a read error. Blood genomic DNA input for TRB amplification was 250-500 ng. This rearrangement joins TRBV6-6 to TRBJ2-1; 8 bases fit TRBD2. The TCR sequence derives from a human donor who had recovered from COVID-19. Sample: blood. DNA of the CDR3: TGTGCCAGCAGTTCCTCCGGGACTAGTGGGACCTTC. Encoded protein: CASSSSGTSGTF.